This record looks at one T cell receptor (beta chain) sequence and its context. Its antigen specificity is not known. Base qualities are missing; no much larger clone stands one base away. These data come from a study of identical twins listed by TCRdb under 2016. Background on the whole study: TCR alpha and beta repertoires from monozygotic twins, unrelated adults of various ages and cord blood were deep-sequenced to test whether fetal clonotypes persist. To rule out contamination, the twin experiments were replicated at different times with different library preparation protocols. Summary of the overall study and its limitations: Abundant cord blood beta clonotypes had fewer insertions, young adult naive repertoires showed a similar but weaker trend, and memory repertoires showed no such trend. In monozygotic twins, out-of-frame TCR alpha sharing was systematically underestimated by recombination models, although the models agreed with sharing between unrelated individuals. Excess twin sharing in beta out-of-frame sequences was weaker because fewer shared sequences lowered the signal-to-noise ratio. Invariant T cells such as MAIT and iNKT could partly confound zero-insertion analyses, though diverse VJ usage argued against this for most clonotypes. Compared with coincidental sharing between unrelated individuals, an excess of low generation-probability sequences was observed among out-of-frame TCR alpha sequences shared between twins. Conclusions relied on cross-sectional statistical analysis, since the same donors could not be followed over many years.

Only healthy Caucasian donors were included. Miltenyi CD45RO+ enrichment and human naive T-cell isolation kits were used to isolate memory (CD45RO+) and naive T cells from PBMC. Libraries were made using 5' RACE. Instrument on record: Illumina HiSeq 2000. Template switching added a universal primer binding site, and the final cDNA carried a unique molecular identifier that allowed TCR cDNA molecules to be counted accurately. Specific primers in the conserved constant-segment region were used to synthesize first-strand cDNA for the TCR alpha and beta chains. To control for contamination, each cDNA library was double barcoded with a SMART-Mk sample barcode plus Illumina barcodes. TruSeq adapter sequences along with Illumina sample barcodes were introduced in two successive PCR steps. The Illumina HiSeq platform was used with custom primers to sequence TCR alpha and beta cDNA libraries. Under the source paper's analysis protocol: Raw reads were processed with MiGEC to extract unique molecular identifiers, and MiXCR was used to determine CDR3 positions. Recombination models were inferred per individual with the repgenHMM and IGoR tools using an EM algorithm. Shared clonotypes were analyzed with the tcR package in R, and sharing was normalized by the product of cloneset sizes. To study raw recombination free of thymic and clonal selection effects, out-of-frame nonproductive sequences were analyzed. TCRdb cleaned the public reads at Q25 with fastp, built clones with MiXCR and kept in-frame beta chains. Each entry merges the rows of one CDR3 protein and shows their most common DNA and genes. TCRdb, rather than the study authors, made the V and J calls. The sample table contains over 200,000 distinct CDR3 sequences; only one count was recorded for about 11% of them. The ten largest clones take up about 9.1% of the sample.

Relative to germline, V is missing 6 bases and J is missing 4 bases, with 12 bases of the junction outside any gene match. The CDR3 holds 16 amino acids from the cysteine to the phenylalanine. Only the CDR3 DNA stays, 48 bases, in frame from base 1. The chain couples TRBV12-3 or TRBV12-4 to TRBJ1-5; TRBD1 fits 7 bases in the junction. This sequence originates from a man aged 45-65 years in good health. The sequenced sample was memory T cells sorted from blood. The cell subset or site label on this specimen signifies: CD45RO+ enriched T cells. The DNA sequence follows: TGTGCCAGCAGCACCCTAGGGGGCCTGACGAATCAGCCCCAGCATTTT. Translated, it gives CASSTLGGLTNQPQHF.